Following are 7 T cell receptor beta chains from one sample sequenced in a study of blood T cell repertoires in COVID-19. Using immunoSEQ multiplex PCR, the repertoire was profiled, and TCRdb retains in-frame clones only, with some absent. The table shows roughly 15,000 clones, with roughly four fifths occurring only once. The sample comprised peripheral blood. The receptor source for this set is a woman aged 60-75 years with acute or convalescent COVID-19.

J is TRBJ1-2 and V is TRBV14; 7 bases match TRBD1. The CDR3 runs to 15 residues. The J segment lost 7 bases and the V segment lost 3 bases, leaving 11 bases of the junction unmatched. The germline V gene encodes CDR1 SGHDN and CDR2 FVKESK. CDR3 DNA sequence: TGTGCCAGCAGCCAGGCCGGACAGGCGAGGCGTGGCTACACCTTC. This sequence encodes CASSQAGQARRGYTF.

The rearrangement links TRBV3-1 (or the pseudogene TRBV3-2) to TRBJ1-2; D possibly corresponds to TRBD1 (6 bases). The CDR3 is 11 amino acids. Germline lookup yields CDR1 LGHDT and CDR2 YNNKEL (reference sequence). Deletions cut 1 base from V and 13 bases from J, with 10 bases between. The CDR3 sequence is CASSQGGPPTF. CDR3 bases: TGTGCCAGCAGCCAAGGGGGGCCTCCCACCTTC.

The chain uses TRBV6-4 and TRBJ1-6, with D possibly being TRBD1 (5 bases). The CDR3 runs 16 residues. V was cut by 0 bases and J by 8 bases, with 14 bases left in between. The V gene's germline CDR1 is MRHNA and CDR2 SNTAGT. CDR3 sequence reads: CASSDSAQGIHSPLHF. The DNA of the CDR3 is TGTGCCAGCAGTGACTCGGCTCAGGGAATCCATTCACCCCTCCACTTT.

CDR3 residues: CASSAQGGQYF. CDR3 in DNA: TGTGCCAGCAGTGCCCAGGGTGGGCAGTACTTC. V is TRBV25-1 and J is TRBJ2-5; weak D call: TRBD1 (5 bases). This CDR3 has 11 amino acids. Germline V lookup: CDR1 MGHDK, CDR2 SYGVNS. Between the trimmed V and J ends, which lost 4 bases and 11 bases, there was a span of 11 bases.

The chain employs TRBV28 and TRBJ1-3, with D possibly TRBD1 on 6 matching bases. Germline loops: CDR1 MDHEN, CDR2 SYDVKM. CDR3 length equals 14 residues. The V end lost 9 bases, the J end lost 0 bases, and 12 bases lay between the germline ends. This chain's CDR3 is CASGRGGSGNTIYF. Written as DNA, the CDR3 is TGTGCCAGTGGGAGGGGGGGCTCTGGAAACACCATATATTTT.

The CDR3: CASYADGYTF. DNA of the CDR3: TGTGCCAGCTATGCAGATGGCTACACCTTC. The V gene is TRBV7-9, the J gene TRBJ1-2, with no clear D. V lost 8 bases and J 6 bases, leaving 7 bases between the germline ends. The CDR3 totals 10 residues. The germline gives CDR1 SEHNR, CDR2 FQNEAQ (reference sequence).

This chain uses TRBV7-9 with TRBJ2-7; TRBD1 agrees at 7 bases. Losses at the gene ends were 5 bases for V and 2 bases for J; bases not matched to a gene: 6. The CDR3 has 14 residues. The germline CDR1 and CDR2 sequences are SEHNR and FQNEAQ (reference sequence). CDR3 region: CASSATGAPYEQYF. CDR3 DNA sequence: TGTGCCAGCAGCGCCACAGGGGCCCCCTACGAGCAGTACTTC.